Shown below are 22 T cell receptor beta chains from a single sample sequenced in a study of sequential checkpoint blockade in melanoma. Assay used: immunoSEQ multiplex PCR; TCRdb lists only in-frame clones, some missing. There are 40,000 or so clones in the sample; more than 80% occur only once, and around 12% lies in the top ten. Treatment given: randomized to nivolumab then ipilimumab (arm A) or the reverse (arm B). This material consisted of CD8+ T cells sorted from blood (inferred from file names), taken from a patient given nivolumab and ipilimumab in sequence. The receptors derive from a human donor with melanoma.

The CDR3 nucleotides are TGTGCCTGGGCGACTAGCGGGAGCTACGAGCAGTACTTC. It encodes CAWATSGSYEQYF. The chain employs TRBV30 and TRBJ2-7; TRBD2 matches at 12 bases. The ends lost 5 bases at V and 3 bases at J; junction bases unmatched: 2. Germline loops: CDR1 GTSNPN, CDR2 SVGIG (reference sequence). The CDR3 consists of 13 residues.

This chain connects TRBV9 to TRBJ2-1, with 13 positions matching TRBD2. V gave up 3 bases and J gave up 5 bases; unmatched junction bases: 8. This CDR3 has 17 residues. Germline CDR1 is SGDLS and CDR2 is YYNGEE. The CDR3 coding sequence is TGTGCCAGCAGCGAGACTAGCGGGAGGCGTATAGACAATGAGCAGTTCTTC. This codes for CASSETSGRRIDNEQFF.

This clone showed up just a few times. The chain carries TRBV7-9 and TRBJ2-2, with TRBD1 matching 7 bases. Germline CDR1 SEHNR, CDR2 FQNEAQ (reference sequence). The J segment lost 1 base and the V segment lost 5 bases, leaving 7 bases of the junction unmatched. The CDR3 runs 16 residues. CDR3 region: CASSPRQGLNTGELFF. The CDR3 nucleotides are TGTGCCAGCAGCCCTCGACAGGGCTTGAACACCGGGGAGCTGTTTTTT.

V and J are TRBV27 and TRBJ1-3; 9 nucleotides match TRBD1. The junction had 4 bases not matched to a gene; V was cut back by 5 bases and J by 2 bases. Germline CDR1 is MNHEY and CDR2 is SMNVEV (reference sequence). This CDR3 region has 15 residues. CDR3 protein: CASSETGGTGNTIYF. The CDR3 bases are TGTGCCAGCAGTGAAACAGGGGGCACTGGAAACACCATATATTTT.

This sequence joins TRBV9 and TRBJ2-3; TRBD2 matches 7 bases. The V and J ends lost 0 bases and 4 bases, in that order; junction bases with no gene match: 5. This CDR3 is built from 15 residues. Germline CDR1 SGDLS, CDR2 YYNGEE. CDR3 sequence: CASSVVGGWSDTQYF. The CDR3 DNA reads as TGTGCCAGCAGCGTAGTGGGAGGGTGGTCAGATACGCAGTATTTT. Together with reference TRBV9 and TRBJ2-3, the CDR3 gives the full variable domain: DSGVTQTPKHLITATGQRVTLRCSPRSGDLSVYWYQQSLDQGLQFLIQYYNGEERAKGNILERFSAQQFPDLHSELNLSSLELGDSALYFCASSVVGGWSDTQYFGPGTRLTVL.

This chain links TRBV4-1 with TRBJ1-5; TRBD1 matches 7 bases. Germline V lookup: CDR1 MGHRA, CDR2 YSYEKL. The junction had 5 bases not matched to a gene; V was cut back by 2 bases and J by 1 base. The CDR3 spans 16 residues. For the CDR3, the DNA is TGCGCCAGCAGCCAAAGGACAGGAACGAGCAATCAGCCCCAGCATTTT. Amino acid sequence: CASSQRTGTSNQPQHF.

The CDR3 nucleotides are TGTGCCAGCACCCCTTACAGCTCTGGAAACACCATATATTTT. Its protein is CASTPYSSGNTIYF. The chain is built from TRBV11-2 and TRBJ1-3, with D uncertain. The CDR3 is made up of 14 amino acids. The V end was cut by 7 bases, the J end by 0 bases, with 10 bases between. CDR1 is SGHAT and CDR2 is FQNNGV in the germline V gene.

V is TRBV27 and J is TRBJ2-7; 10 bases are shared with TRBD1. The germline CDR1 and CDR2 sequences are MNHEY and SMNVEV (reference sequence). This CDR3 region has 16 residues. V was clipped by 6 bases and J by 2 bases; unmatched bases: 10. Written as DNA, the CDR3 is TGTGCCAGCAGGGGGACAGGGGCTCTCCGGACCTACGAGCAGTACTTC. The encoded protein is CASRGTGALRTYEQYF.

The V gene is TRBV11-2, the J gene TRBJ2-4, with 15 bases lining up with TRBD2. There are 20 residues in the CDR3. Germline assignment: CDR1 SGHAT and CDR2 FQNNGV. Trimming cost V 0 bases and J 0 bases; bases outside gene matches: 6. The CDR3 spells CASSLEGLAGGLLAKNIQYF. The CDR3 region has the DNA TGTGCCAGCAGCTTAGAGGGACTAGCGGGAGGTCTACTAGCCAAAAACATTCAGTACTTC. Looking up the rest from reference TRBV11-2 and TRBJ2-4 gives the full variable domain: EAGVAQSPRYKIIEKRQSVAFWCNPISGHATLYWYQQILGQGPKLLIQFQNNGVVDDSQLPKDRFSAERLKGVDSTLKIQPAKLEDSAVYLCASSLEGLAGGLLAKNIQYFGAGTRLSVL.

The V and J genes are TRBV4-2 and TRBJ2-1, with D perhaps matching TRBD2 (6 bases). V was pared by 0 bases and J by 8 bases, with 11 bases between. Germline assignment: CDR1 LGHNA and CDR2 YNFKEQ. The CDR3 is 14 amino acids. The DNA for the CDR3 is TGTGCCAGCAGCCAAGATGGGGGGTCTGATGAGCAGTTCTTC. Protein sequence: CASSQDGGSDEQFF.

The chain joins TRBV7-3 to TRBJ2-3, with 7 bases aligning to TRBD1. Germline trimming cut 3 bases from V and 6 bases from J; bases unmatched to any gene: 3. The CDR3 is 13 amino acids. The germline V gene encodes CDR1 SGHTA and CDR2 FQGTGA. CDR3 amino acids: CASSFTGADTQYF. The CDR3 coding sequence is TGTGCCAGCAGCTTCACAGGGGCCGATACGCAGTATTTT.

This clone has a single count. V is TRBV5-8 and J is TRBJ2-7; 8 positions agree with TRBD2. The CDR3 spans 15 residues. The germline V gene has CDR1 SGHTS and CDR2 YDEGEE. The trim removed 4 bases at V and 1 base at J, leaving 7 bases unmatched. The CDR3, as DNA: TGTGCCAGCAGCCCCGCGGGGGGCATTTCCTACGAGCAGTACTTC. It translates to CASSPAGGISYEQYF.

This chain links TRBV27 with TRBJ2-1, with D maybe TRBD2 (6 bases). The germline V gene has CDR1 MNHEY and CDR2 SMNVEV (reference sequence). This CDR3 contains 13 residues. Trimming pared 7 bases from V and 3 bases from J, leaving 10 bases between. DNA of the CDR3: TGTGCCAGCAACTCGGGACTCTACAATGAGCAGTTCTTC. It is translated as CASNSGLYNEQFF.

The V and J genes are TRBV7-3 and TRBJ1-1; D is undetermined. This CDR3 is built from 13 residues. V lost 4 bases to trimming and J lost 5 bases, with 11 bases between them. Germline-derived CDR1 and CDR2 are SGHTA and FQGTGA. The CDR3 coding sequence is TGTGCCAGCAGCTGGCTAGGTGGGACTGAAGCTTTCTTT. This translates into CASSWLGGTEAFF.

CDR3 in DNA: TGCGCCAGCAGCTTGGCGTCAGATTCTAACTATGGCTACACCTTC. It codes for CASSLASDSNYGYTF. The chain carries TRBV5-1 and TRBJ1-2; the D is unclear. The CDR3 runs 15 residues. Trimming cost V 0 bases and J 0 bases, with 9 bases left between them. In germline, CDR1 is SGHRS, CDR2 YFSETQ. The full variable domain, with the rest looked up from reference TRBV5-1 and TRBJ1-2, is KAGVTQTPRYLIKTRGQQVTLSCSPISGHRSVSWYQQTPGQGLQFLFEYFSETQRNKGNFPGRFSGRQFSNSRSEMNVSTLELGDSALYLCASSLASDSNYGYTFGSGTRLTVV.

This clone has only one observation. Other DNA sequences in this specimen translate into the identical CDR3. This chain connects TRBV27 to TRBJ1-2; 9 bases agree with TRBD1. V lost 0 bases to trimming and J lost 6 bases; unmatched junction nucleotides: 2. The CDR3 spans 14 residues. Germline lookup yields CDR1 MNHEY and CDR2 SMNVEV (reference sequence). CDR3 nucleotide sequence: TGTGCCAGCAGTTTATCCGGGACAGGGAATGGCTACACCTTC. Amino acids: CASSLSGTGNGYTF.

The table lists this clone with a count of one. CDR3: CASSPGTGLAGADTQYF. CDR3 in DNA: TGTGCCAGCAGCCCTGGGACAGGTTTAGCGGGAGCGGATACGCAGTATTTT. The chain couples TRBV9 to TRBJ2-3; D possibly corresponds to TRBD2 (9 bases). This CDR3 has 17 residues. Germline lookup yields CDR1 SGDLS and CDR2 YYNGEE. Trimming pared 4 bases from V and 6 bases from J, leaving 24 bases between.

This clone was seen a handful of times. The CDR3 region is CASSIAGWELFF. In DNA, the CDR3 is TGCGCCAGCAGCATAGCCGGGTGGGAGCTGTTTTTT. The chain has TRBV4-3 and TRBJ2-2; no definite D call. The CDR3 length is 12 residues. CDR1 and CDR2 from the germline V gene are LGHNA and YSLEER. V lost 5 bases and J 9 bases, leaving 10 bases between the germline ends.

The J gene is TRBJ2-7, the V gene TRBV7-9; 9 nucleotides match TRBD2. The CDR3 extends over 16 amino acids. Trimming removed 5 bases from V and 5 bases from J; junction bases left unmatched: 13. Germline V lookup: CDR1 SEHNR, CDR2 FQNEAQ (reference sequence). CDR3: CASSALAASGKDEQYV. CDR3 DNA: TGTGCCAGCAGCGCACTCGCGGCTAGCGGGAAAGACGAGCAGTACGTC.

The chain employs TRBV7-2 and TRBJ1-5, with 9 bases fitting TRBD1. The CDR3 sequence is 14 residues long. V was clipped by 4 bases and J by 4 bases; unmatched bases: 2. CDR1 and CDR2 (germline): SGHTA, FQGNSA. DNA for the CDR3: TGTGCCAGCAGCTCCGGACAGGGGAATCAGCCCCAGCATTTT. This codes for CASSSGQGNQPQHF.

The CDR3 DNA follows: TGTGCCAGCGGGGGGGTATCCTACAATGAGCAGTTCTTC. This sequence encodes CASGGVSYNEQFF. The gene calls are TRBV9 and TRBJ2-1; the match to TRBD2 covers 7 bases. The CDR3 spans 13 residues. Per the germline V gene, CDR1 is SGDLS and CDR2 is YYNGEE. The V segment lost 7 bases and the J segment 1 base; nucleotides outside the gene matches: 2.

This clone was seen only a few times. The CDR3 is CASTFGRGPYEQYV. CDR3 DNA sequence: TGTGCCAGCACCTTTGGCAGGGGTCCTTACGAGCAGTACGTC. The chain combines TRBV21-1 with TRBJ2-7; TRBD1 was called by the table and not checked on the DNA. TRBV21-1 is a listed pseudogene. This CDR3 comprises 14 residues.